This TCR beta chain stems from a study of T cells after somatic rescue of genetic block. The germline V gene encodes CDR1 MDHEN and CDR2 SYDVKM. Trimming took 7 bases from V and 1 from J, leaving 13 bases between them. The CDR3 is 14 amino acids. Method: immunoSEQ multiplex PCR; TCRdb's copy keeps in-frame clones and lacks some. Among 85,000 to 90,000 clones, around 90% were seen once, and the ten largest hold more than 1.5%. This receptor was identified in a woman aged 18 to 35. The chain joins TRBV28 to TRBJ1-1, with D possibly being TRBD1 (6 bases). Specimen: peripheral blood mononuclear cells (PBMCs). The CDR3 here is CASILGGWNTEAFF. Written as DNA, the CDR3 is TGTGCCAGCATCTTAGGGGGTTGGAACACTGAAGCTTTCTTT.